This T cell receptor beta chain was documented in a study of T cell repertoires in cytomegalovirus infection. Study at large: Public signatures in TCR beta pointed to CMV infection and matching HLA type.

The CDR3 spans 13 residues. Trimming cost V 5 bases and J 2 bases, with 8 bases left between them. Germline V lookup: CDR1 MNHEY, CDR2 SVGAGI. Via MiXCR, TCRdb re-called the reads, giving one row per CDR3 protein. This table holds 650,000 to 850,000 distinct CDR3 sequences, about 27% found once. Remarks on this clonotype: Its antigen is currently unknown.

V usage is TRBV6-5 and J usage is TRBJ2-3, with D unclear. This sequence was found in a human donor in good health (CMV status not recorded). Some clones in this sample may be carry-over from other donors' samples. Sequenced here: cultured CD8+ T cells from PBMCs, sampled from culture after CMV antigen stimulation. The CDR3 loop reads CASSTSPTDTQYF. The DNA for the CDR3 is TGTGCCAGCAGTACAAGCCCCACAGATACGCAGTATTTT.